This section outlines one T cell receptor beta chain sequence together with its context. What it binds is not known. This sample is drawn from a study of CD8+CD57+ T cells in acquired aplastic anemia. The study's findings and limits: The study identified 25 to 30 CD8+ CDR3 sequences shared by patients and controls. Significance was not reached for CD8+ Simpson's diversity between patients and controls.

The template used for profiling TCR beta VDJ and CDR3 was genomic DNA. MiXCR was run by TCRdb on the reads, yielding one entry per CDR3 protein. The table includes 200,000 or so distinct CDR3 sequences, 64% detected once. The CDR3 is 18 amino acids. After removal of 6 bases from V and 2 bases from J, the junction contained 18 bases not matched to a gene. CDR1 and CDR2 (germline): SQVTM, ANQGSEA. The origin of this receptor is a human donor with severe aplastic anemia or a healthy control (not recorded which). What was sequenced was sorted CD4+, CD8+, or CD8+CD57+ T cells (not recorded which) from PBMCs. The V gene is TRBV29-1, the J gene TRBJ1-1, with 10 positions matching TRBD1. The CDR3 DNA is TGCAGCGTCCGCATCCCGGGACAGGGGCCCAACGTTAACACTGAAGCTTTCTTT. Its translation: CSVRIPGQGPNVNTEAFF.